This T cell receptor (beta chain) was identified during a study of T cell responses to AZD1222 COVID-19 vaccine. About the study: Second-dose recipients at about 4 or about 12 weeks were treated as one pooled group. General study findings and limits: Recipients of AZD1222 seropositive at baseline numbered only 6 or 7. Researchers took repertoire samples only after the peak T cell response had come. Per reports, nearly half of all spike-specific TCRs target regions that are unmutated in variants.

A note on this clone: Its antigen remains unknown.

Clones were read by immunoSEQ multiplex PCR, and TCRdb kept only the in-frame ones, dropping some. The sample carries roughly 99,000 clones, approximately 88% recorded once. V was pared by 0 bases and J by 8 bases, with 10 bases between. This CDR3 region has 12 residues. Germline V gene sequence: CDR1 SQVTM, CDR2 ANQGSEA. Sequenced material: peripheral blood, taken on day 0 of AZD1222 vaccination. The rearrangement joins TRBV29-1 to TRBJ1-2; weak D call: TRBD1 (5 bases). This clonotype originated in an adult in good health. The CDR3 loop reads CSVEDRQRGYTF. The CDR3 bases are TGCAGCGTTGAAGATAGACAGCGGGGCTACACCTTC.